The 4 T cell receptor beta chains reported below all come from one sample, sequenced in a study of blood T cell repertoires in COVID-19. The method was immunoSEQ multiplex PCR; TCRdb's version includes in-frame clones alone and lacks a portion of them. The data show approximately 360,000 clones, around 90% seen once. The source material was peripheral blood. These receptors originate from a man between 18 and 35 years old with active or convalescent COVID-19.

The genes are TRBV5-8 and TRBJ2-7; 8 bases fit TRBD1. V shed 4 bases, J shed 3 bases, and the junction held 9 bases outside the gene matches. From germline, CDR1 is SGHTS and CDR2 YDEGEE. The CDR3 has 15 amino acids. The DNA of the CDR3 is TGTGCCAGCAGCGGAAGACAGGGGAAGGACTACGAGCAGTACTTC. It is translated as CASSGRQGKDYEQYF.

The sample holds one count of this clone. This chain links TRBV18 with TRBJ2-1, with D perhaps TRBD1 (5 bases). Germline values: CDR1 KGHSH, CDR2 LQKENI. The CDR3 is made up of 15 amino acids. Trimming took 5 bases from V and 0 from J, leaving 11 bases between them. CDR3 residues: CASSGQGNSYNEQFF. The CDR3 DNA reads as TGTGCCAGCTCAGGGCAGGGCAACTCCTACAATGAGCAGTTCTTC.

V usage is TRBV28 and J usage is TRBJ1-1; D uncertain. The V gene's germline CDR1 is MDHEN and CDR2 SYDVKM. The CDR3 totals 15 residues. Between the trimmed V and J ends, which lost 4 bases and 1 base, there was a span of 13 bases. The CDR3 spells CASSSPGRENTEAFF. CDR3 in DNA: TGTGCCAGCAGTTCCCCTGGGAGGGAGAACACTGAAGCTTTCTTT.

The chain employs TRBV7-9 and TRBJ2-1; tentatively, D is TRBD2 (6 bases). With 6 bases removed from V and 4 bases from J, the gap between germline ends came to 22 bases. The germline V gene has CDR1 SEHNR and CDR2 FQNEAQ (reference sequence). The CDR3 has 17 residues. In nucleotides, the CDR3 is TGTGCCAGCAGACAGGCTAGGGGTGGGAGGCTATACAATGAGCAGTTCTTC. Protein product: CASRQARGGRLYNEQFF.